This T cell receptor beta chain was identified during a study of ipilimumab plus nivolumab after autologous stem cell transplantation. Some clones are missing from TCRdb's copy, which holds only in-frame ones; the method was immunoSEQ multiplex PCR. The sample has more than 12,000 clones, approximately 75% seen once. V dropped 1 base and J dropped 1 base, with 14 bases sitting between them. This CDR3 is 16 amino acids long. CDR1 is SGHRS and CDR2 is YFSETQ in the germline V gene. The TCR sequence derives from a male donor with primary mediastinal lymphoma. This chain joins TRBV5-1 and TRBJ2-5; D is undetermined. The sequences come from PBMCs, collected in a trial of ipilimumab plus nivolumab as post-transplant consolidation. Written as DNA, the CDR3 is TGCGCCAGCAGCTTGTTGATAGGGTCTGGCCAAGAGACCCAGTACTTC. Translating it yields CASSLLIGSGQETQYF.